This T cell receptor (beta chain) stems from a study of monozygotic twins with inflammatory bowel disease. TCRdb re-called the 5' RACE reads and catalogs CDR3 proteins one per entry, DNA excluded. The sample table sets out roughly 300,000 distinct CDR3 sequences. The CDR3 sequence is 15 residues long. Collection yielded 2 to 2.5 ml of blood per donor. Whole-blood total RNA was extracted without T cell sorting. The chain recombines TRBV12-3 or TRBV12-4 with TRBJ2-3; the TCRdb D gene call, TRBD1, has no DNA to confirm it. The sample consisted of blood. The TCR sequence derives from a human donor with ulcerative colitis or Crohn's disease, or a healthy co-twin of an affected twin (not recorded which). The CDR3 reads CASSFRGQGTDTQYF.